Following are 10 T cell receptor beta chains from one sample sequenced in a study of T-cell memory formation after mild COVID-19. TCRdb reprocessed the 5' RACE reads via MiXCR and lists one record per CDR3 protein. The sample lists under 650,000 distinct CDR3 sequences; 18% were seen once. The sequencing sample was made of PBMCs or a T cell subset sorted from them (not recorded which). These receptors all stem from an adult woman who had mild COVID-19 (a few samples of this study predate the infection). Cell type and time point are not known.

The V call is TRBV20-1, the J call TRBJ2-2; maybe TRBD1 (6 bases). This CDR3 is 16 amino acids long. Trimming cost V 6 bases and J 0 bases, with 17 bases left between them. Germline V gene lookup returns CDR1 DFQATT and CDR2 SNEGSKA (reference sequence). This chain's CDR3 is CSALLRGPSNTGELFF. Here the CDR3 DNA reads TGCAGTGCCCTACTCAGGGGACCCTCGAACACCGGGGAGCTGTTTTTT.

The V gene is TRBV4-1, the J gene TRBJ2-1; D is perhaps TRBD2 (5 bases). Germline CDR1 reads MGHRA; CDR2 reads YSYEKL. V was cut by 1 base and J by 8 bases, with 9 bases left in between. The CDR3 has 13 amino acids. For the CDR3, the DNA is TGCGCCAGCAGCCAAGTGAGGGAGTATGAGCAGTTCTTC. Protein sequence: CASSQVREYEQFF.

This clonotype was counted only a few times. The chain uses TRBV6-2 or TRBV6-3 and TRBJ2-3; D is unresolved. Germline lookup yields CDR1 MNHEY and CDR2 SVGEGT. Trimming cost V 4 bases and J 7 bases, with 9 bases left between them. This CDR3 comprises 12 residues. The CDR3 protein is CASSSRRYTQYF. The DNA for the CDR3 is TGTGCCAGCAGTTCACGACGGTATACGCAGTATTTT.

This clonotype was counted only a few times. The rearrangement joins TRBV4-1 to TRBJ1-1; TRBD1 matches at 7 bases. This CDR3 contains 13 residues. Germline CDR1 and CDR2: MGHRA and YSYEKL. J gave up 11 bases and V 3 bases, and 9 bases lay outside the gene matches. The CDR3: CASSHLGQDRAFF. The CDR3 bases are TGCGCCAGCAGCCATCTCGGACAGGACCGGGCTTTCTTT.

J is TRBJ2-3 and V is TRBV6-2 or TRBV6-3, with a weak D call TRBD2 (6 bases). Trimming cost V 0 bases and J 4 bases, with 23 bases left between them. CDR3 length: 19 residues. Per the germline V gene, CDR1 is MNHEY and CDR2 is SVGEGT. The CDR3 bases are TGTGCCAGCAGTTACTCGATATGGGTGGCTAGCGACGACCCAGATACGCAGTATTTT. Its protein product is CASSYSIWVASDDPDTQYF.

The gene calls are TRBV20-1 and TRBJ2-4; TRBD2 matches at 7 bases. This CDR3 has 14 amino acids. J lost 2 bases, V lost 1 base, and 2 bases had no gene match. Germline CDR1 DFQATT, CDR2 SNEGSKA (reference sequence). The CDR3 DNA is TGCAGTGCTAGAGCGGGAGGAACCAAAAACATTCAGTACTTC. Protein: CSARAGGTKNIQYF.

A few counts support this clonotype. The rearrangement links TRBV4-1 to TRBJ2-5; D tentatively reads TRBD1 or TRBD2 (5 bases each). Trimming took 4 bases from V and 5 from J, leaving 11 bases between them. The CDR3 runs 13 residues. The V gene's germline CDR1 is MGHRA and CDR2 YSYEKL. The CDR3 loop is CASSLTWGETQYF. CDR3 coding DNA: TGCGCCAGCAGCCTTACCTGGGGGGAGACCCAGTACTTC.

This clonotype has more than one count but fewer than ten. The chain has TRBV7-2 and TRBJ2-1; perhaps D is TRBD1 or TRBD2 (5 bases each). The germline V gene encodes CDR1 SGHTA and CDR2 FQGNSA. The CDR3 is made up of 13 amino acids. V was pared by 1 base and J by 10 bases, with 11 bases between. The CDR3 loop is CASSLGGTQEQFF. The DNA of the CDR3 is TGTGCCAGCAGCTTAGGGGGGACCCAGGAGCAGTTCTTC.

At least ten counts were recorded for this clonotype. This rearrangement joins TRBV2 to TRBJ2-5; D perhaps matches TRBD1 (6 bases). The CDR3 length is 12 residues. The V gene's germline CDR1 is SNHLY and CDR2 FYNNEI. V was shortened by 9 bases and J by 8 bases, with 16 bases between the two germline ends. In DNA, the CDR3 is TGTGCCAGGGGGGACACACAGGATACCCAGTACTTC. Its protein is CARGDTQDTQYF.

The CDR3 spells CASSRTSGSGYEQYF. The CDR3 nucleotides read TGTGCCAGCAGCCGCACTAGCGGGAGCGGTTACGAGCAGTACTTC. This sequence joins TRBV5-4 and TRBJ2-7, with 11 bases aligning to TRBD2. Germline CDR1 reads SGHNT; CDR2 reads YYREEE (reference sequence). V gave up 4 bases and J gave up 4 bases; unmatched junction bases: 7. The CDR3 runs 15 residues.